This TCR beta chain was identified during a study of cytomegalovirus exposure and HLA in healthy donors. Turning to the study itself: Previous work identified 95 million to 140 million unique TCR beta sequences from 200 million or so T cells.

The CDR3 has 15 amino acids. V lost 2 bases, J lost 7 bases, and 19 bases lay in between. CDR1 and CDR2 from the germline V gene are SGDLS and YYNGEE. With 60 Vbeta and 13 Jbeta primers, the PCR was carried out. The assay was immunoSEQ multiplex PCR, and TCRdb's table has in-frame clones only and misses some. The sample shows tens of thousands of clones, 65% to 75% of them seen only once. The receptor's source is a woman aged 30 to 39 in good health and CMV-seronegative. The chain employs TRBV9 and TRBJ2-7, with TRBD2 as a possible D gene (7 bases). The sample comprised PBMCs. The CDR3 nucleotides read TGTGCCAGCAGCGTGTTTCCGGGGAGGGGGGAAGAGCAGTACTTC. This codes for CASSVFPGRGEEQYF.